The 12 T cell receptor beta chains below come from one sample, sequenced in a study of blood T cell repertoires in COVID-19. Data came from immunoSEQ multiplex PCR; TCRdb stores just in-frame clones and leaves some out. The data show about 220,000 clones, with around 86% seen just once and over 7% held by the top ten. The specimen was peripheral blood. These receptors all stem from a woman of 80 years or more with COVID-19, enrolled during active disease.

The CDR3 loop is CASSSGTGNTIYF. DNA for the CDR3: TGTGCCAGCTCCTCAGGAACTGGAAACACCATATATTTT. The chain recombines TRBV7-9 with TRBJ1-3, with D unresolved. Trimming took off 8 bases at V and 2 bases at J, with 10 bases between the two ends. Germline assignment: CDR1 SEHNR and CDR2 FQNEAQ (reference sequence). This CDR3 is 13 amino acids long.

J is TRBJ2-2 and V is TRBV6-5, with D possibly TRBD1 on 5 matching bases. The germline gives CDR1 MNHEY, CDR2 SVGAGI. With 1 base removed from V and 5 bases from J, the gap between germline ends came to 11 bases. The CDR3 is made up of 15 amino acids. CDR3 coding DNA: TGTGCCAGCAGTTACTGGGGCAGGAGTACCGGGGAGCTGTTTTTT. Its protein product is CASSYWGRSTGELFF.

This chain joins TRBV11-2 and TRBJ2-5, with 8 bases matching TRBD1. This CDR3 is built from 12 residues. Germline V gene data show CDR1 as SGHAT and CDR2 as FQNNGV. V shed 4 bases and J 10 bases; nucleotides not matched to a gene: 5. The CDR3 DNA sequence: TGTGCCAGCAGCTCGACAGGGGTACTCCAGTACTTC. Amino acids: CASSSTGVLQYF.

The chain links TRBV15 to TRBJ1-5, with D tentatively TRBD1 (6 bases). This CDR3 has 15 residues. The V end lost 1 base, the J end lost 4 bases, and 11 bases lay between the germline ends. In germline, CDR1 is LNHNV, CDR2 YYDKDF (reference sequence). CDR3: CATSRADGQNQPQHF. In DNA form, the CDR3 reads TGTGCCACCAGCAGAGCTGACGGACAGAATCAGCCCCAGCATTTT. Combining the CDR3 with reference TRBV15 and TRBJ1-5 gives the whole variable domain DAMVIQNPRYQVTQFGKPVTLSCSQTLNHNVMYWYQQKSSQAPKLLFHYYDKDFNNEADTPDNFQSRRPNTSFCFLDIRSPGLGDTAMYLCATSRADGQNQPQHFGDGTRLSIL.

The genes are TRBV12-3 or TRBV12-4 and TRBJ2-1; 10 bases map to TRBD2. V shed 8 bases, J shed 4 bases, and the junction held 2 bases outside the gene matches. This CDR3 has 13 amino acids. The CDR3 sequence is CASQTSGYNEQFF. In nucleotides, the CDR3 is TGTGCCAGCCAGACTAGCGGGTACAATGAGCAGTTCTTC.

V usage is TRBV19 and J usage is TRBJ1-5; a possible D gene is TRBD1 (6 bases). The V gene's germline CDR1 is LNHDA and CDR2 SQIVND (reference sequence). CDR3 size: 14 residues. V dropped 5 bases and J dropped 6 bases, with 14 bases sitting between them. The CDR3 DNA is TGTGCCAGTAGTGGTACAGGGTCTGGTCAGCCCCAGCATTTT. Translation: CASSGTGSGQPQHF.

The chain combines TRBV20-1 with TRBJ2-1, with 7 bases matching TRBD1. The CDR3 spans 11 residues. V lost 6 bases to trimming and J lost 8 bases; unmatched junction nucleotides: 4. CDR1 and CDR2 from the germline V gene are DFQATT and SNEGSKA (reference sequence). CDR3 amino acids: CSARQGYEQFF. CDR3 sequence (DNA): TGCAGTGCACGACAGGGCTATGAGCAGTTCTTC.

CDR3 residues: CASSFSSAGQSPLHF. In DNA form, the CDR3 reads TGTGCCAGCAGCTTTTCGTCGGCAGGGCAATCACCCCTCCACTTT. This rearrangement joins TRBV7-2 to TRBJ1-6; D is possibly TRBD1 (5 bases). The CDR3 is made up of 15 amino acids. CDR1 is SGHTA and CDR2 is FQGNSA in the germline V gene. Trimming removed 3 bases at V and 10 bases at J, with 16 bases between. Using reference TRBV7-2 and TRBJ1-6 for the parts outside the CDR3, the full variable domain is GAGVSQSPSNKVTEKGKDVELRCDPISGHTALYWYRQSLGQGLEFLIYFQGNSAPDKSGLPSDRFSAERTGGSVSTLTIQRTQQEDSAVYLCASSFSSAGQSPLHFGNGTRLTVT.

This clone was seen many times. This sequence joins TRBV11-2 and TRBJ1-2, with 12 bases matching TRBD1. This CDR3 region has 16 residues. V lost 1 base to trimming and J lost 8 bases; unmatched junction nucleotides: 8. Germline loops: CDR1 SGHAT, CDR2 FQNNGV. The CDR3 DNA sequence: TGTGCCAGCAGCTTAGCGGGACAGGGGGCCCTGTGGGGCTACACCTTC. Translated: CASSLAGQGALWGYTF.

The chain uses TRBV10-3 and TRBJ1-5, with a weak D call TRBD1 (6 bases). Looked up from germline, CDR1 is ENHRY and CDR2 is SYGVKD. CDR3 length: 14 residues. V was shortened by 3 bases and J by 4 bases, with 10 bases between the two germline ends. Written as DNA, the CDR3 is TGTGCCATCAGTGAAGGGGGTAGTAATCAGCCCCAGCATTTT. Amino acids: CAISEGGSNQPQHF.

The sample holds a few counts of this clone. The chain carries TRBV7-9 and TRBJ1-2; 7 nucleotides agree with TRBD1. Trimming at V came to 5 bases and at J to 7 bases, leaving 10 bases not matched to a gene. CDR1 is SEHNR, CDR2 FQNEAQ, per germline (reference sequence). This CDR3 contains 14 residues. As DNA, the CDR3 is TGTGCCAGCAGCCCAGACAGGGTCTCGGCTGGCTACACCTTC. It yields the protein CASSPDRVSAGYTF.

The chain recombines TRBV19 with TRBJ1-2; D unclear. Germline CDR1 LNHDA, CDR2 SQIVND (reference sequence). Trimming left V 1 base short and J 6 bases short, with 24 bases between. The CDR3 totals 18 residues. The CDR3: CASSIVGVGPGNSDGYTF. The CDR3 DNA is TGTGCCAGTAGTATAGTTGGTGTAGGACCGGGGAACTCCGATGGCTACACCTTC.